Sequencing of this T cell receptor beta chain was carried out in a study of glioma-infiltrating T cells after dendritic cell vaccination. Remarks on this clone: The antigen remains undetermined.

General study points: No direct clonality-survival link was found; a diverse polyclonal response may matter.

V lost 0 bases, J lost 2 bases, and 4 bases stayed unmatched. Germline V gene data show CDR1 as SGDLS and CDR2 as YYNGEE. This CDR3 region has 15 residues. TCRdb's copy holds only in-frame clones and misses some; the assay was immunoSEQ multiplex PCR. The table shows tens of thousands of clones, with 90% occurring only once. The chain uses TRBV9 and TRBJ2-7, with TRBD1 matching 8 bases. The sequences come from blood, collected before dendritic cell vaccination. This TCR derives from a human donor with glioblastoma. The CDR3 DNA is TGTGCCAGCAGCGTAGGAGACAGGGGAACCTACGAGCAGTACTTC. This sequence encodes CASSVGDRGTYEQYF.